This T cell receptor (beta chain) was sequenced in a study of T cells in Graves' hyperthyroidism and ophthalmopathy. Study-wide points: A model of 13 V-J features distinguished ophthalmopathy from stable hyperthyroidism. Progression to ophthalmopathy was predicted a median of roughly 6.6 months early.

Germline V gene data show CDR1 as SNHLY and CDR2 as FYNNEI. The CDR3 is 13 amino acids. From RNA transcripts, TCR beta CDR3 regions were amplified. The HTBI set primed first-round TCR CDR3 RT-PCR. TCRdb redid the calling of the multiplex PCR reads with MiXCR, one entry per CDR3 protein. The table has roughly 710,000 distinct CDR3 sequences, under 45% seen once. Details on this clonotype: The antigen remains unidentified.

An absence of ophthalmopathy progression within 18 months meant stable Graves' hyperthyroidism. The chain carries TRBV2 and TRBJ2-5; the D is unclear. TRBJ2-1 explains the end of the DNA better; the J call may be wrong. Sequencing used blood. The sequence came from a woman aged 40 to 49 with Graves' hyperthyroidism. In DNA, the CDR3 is TGTGCCAGCAGTGACCCACGGGACAATGAGCAGTTCTTC. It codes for CASSDPRDNEQFF.